Presented here are 26 T cell receptor beta chains from one specimen sequenced in a study of shared clonotypes between healthy human individuals. Method: immunoSEQ multiplex PCR; TCRdb's copy keeps in-frame clones and lacks some. The table has millions of clones, 80% to 95% seen once; the top ten hold approximately 0.4%. The specimen was naive CD4+ T cells from PBMCs. Subset reported: CD45RA+ positively selected. The receptors derive from a man between 18 and 35 years old in good health. Some clones in this sample may be carry-over from other donors' samples.

The chain employs TRBV30 and TRBJ1-5; no clear D gene. V lost 0 bases, J lost 4 bases, and 13 bases lay in between. CDR1 is GTSNPN and CDR2 is SVGIG in the germline V gene (reference sequence). The CDR3 is 15 amino acids. The CDR3 is CAWSVGGNLNQPQHF. CDR3 sequence (DNA): TGTGCCTGGAGTGTAGGTGGGAACCTGAATCAGCCCCAGCATTTT.

This clone has only one observation. V gene TRBV7-9 combines with J gene TRBJ1-5; 8 bases are a match to TRBD1. The germline gives CDR1 SEHNR, CDR2 FQNEAQ (reference sequence). V lost 5 bases, J lost 1 base, and 7 bases stayed unmatched. This CDR3 has 16 residues. The CDR3 DNA reads TGTGCCAGCAGCCAGGACAGGGTTGGGAGCAATCAGCCCCAGCATTTT. As protein: CASSQDRVGSNQPQHF.

This sequence joins TRBV28 and TRBJ2-7; TRBD1 is a possible D gene (6 bases). Trimming left V 8 bases short and J 0 bases short, with 11 bases between. Germline values: CDR1 MDHEN, CDR2 SYDVKM. The CDR3 contains 13 residues. CDR3 region: CASERDNSYEQYF. CDR3 DNA sequence: TGTGCCAGCGAGAGGGACAACTCCTACGAGCAGTACTTC. Based on the CDR3 plus reference TRBV28 and TRBJ2-7, the full variable domain is DVKVTQSSRYLVKRTGEKVFLECVQDMDHENMFWYRQDPGLGLRLIYFSYDVKMKEKGDIPEGYSVSREKKERFSLILESASTNQTSMYLCASERDNSYEQYFGPGTRLTVT.

A word on this clone: The same CDR3 can be traced to other DNA sequences in this sample. The chain joins TRBV20-1 to TRBJ2-7, with TRBD1 matching over 9 bases. CDR1 is DFQATT and CDR2 is SNEGSKA in the germline V gene (reference sequence). Trimming cost V 4 bases and J 6 bases; bases outside gene matches: 1. This CDR3 spans 11 amino acids. The CDR3 nucleotides are TGCAGTGCTACGGGACAGGGCGAGCAGTACTTC. It yields the protein CSATGQGEQYF.

The rearrangement joins TRBV9 to TRBJ2-4; D may match TRBD1 or TRBD2 (6 bases each). CDR1 is SGDLS and CDR2 is YYNGEE in the germline V gene. The V gene lost 0 bases and the J gene lost 6 bases, with 16 bases spanning the gap. The length of the CDR3 is 16 residues. The DNA of the CDR3 is TGTGCCAGCAGCGTAGGGCCAAAAAAGGGGGGAAACATTCAGTACTTC. It specifies CASSVGPKKGGNIQYF.

The J gene is TRBJ2-7, the V gene TRBV30; D gene ambiguous. The CDR3 length is 12 residues. Germline V gives CDR1 GTSNPN, CDR2 SVGIG (reference sequence). CDR3 DNA sequence: TGTGTCCGGGCCCCGGGTCTGTTCTCGGGGTACTTC. It codes for CVRAPGLFSGYF.

The rearrangement uses TRBV2 and TRBJ2-2; possible D gene TRBD2, 5 bases. The CDR3 is made up of 15 amino acids. V lost 5 bases, J lost 3 bases, and 13 bases lay in between. Germline CDR1 and CDR2: SNHLY and FYNNEI. The CDR3 protein is CASSLLGVHTGELFF. Here the CDR3 DNA reads TGTGCCAGCAGTCTACTGGGAGTGCACACCGGGGAGCTGTTTTTT.

The V gene is TRBV6-6, the J gene TRBJ1-4, with D possibly being TRBD1 (6 bases). V gave up 5 bases and J gave up 0 bases, with 10 bases separating them. There are 15 residues in the CDR3. Germline V gene data show CDR1 as MNHNY and CDR2 as SVGAGI (reference sequence). The CDR3: CASSQGGATNEKLFF. The CDR3 bases are TGTGCCAGCAGTCAAGGGGGTGCAACTAATGAAAAACTGTTTTTT.

This sequence joins TRBV28 and TRBJ1-2, with 8 nucleotides matching TRBD1. The V gene end was trimmed by 6 bases and the J gene end by 8 bases; junction bases not matched to a gene: 14. Germline CDR1 MDHEN, CDR2 SYDVKM. The CDR3 sequence is 15 residues long. The CDR3 reads CASSIPVLDREGYTF. The DNA of the CDR3 is TGTGCCAGCAGCATTCCGGTCCTGGACAGGGAGGGCTACACCTTC.

Note on this clone: Other DNA sequences in this sample translate to the same CDR3. The rearrangement joins TRBV5-1 to TRBJ2-2; 8 positions agree with TRBD2. V was clipped by 2 bases and J by 4 bases; unmatched bases: 1. The germline CDR1 and CDR2 sequences are SGHRS and YFSETQ. This CDR3 contains 14 residues. CDR3 amino acids: CASSFSGSTGELFF. The CDR3 coding sequence is TGCGCCAGCAGCTTCAGCGGGAGCACCGGGGAGCTGTTTTTT.

V gene TRBV6-1 combines with J gene TRBJ2-3; D possibly corresponds to TRBD1 (6 bases). The CDR3 extends over 14 amino acids. Deletions cut 6 bases from V and 0 bases from J, with 10 bases between. The germline gives CDR1 MNHNS, CDR2 SASEGT. The CDR3 loop is CASSRDTSTDTQYF. The CDR3 DNA is TGTGCCAGCAGCCGGGACACCAGCACAGATACGCAGTATTTT.

The chain uses TRBV11-2 and TRBJ1-4; a possible D gene is TRBD1 (5 bases). Germline lookup yields CDR1 SGHAT and CDR2 FQNNGV. V was clipped by 8 bases and J by 5 bases, with 12 bases between them. This CDR3 is built from 13 residues. The CDR3 nucleotides are TGTGCCAGCTCCAGGGAGGTAAATGAAAAACTGTTTTTT. It specifies CASSREVNEKLFF.

The chain employs TRBV6-5 and TRBJ2-5; D gene uncertain. CDR1 and CDR2 (germline): MNHEY, SVGAGI. The CDR3 runs to 13 residues. Between the trimmed V and J ends, which lost 8 bases and 0 bases, there was a span of 10 bases. The CDR3 DNA reads as TGTGCCAGCGGGCGGACGTACCAAGAGACCCAGTACTTC. Its translation: CASGRTYQETQYF.

The gene calls are TRBV5-1 and TRBJ1-2, with D tentatively TRBD1 (6 bases). In germline, CDR1 is SGHRS, CDR2 YFSETQ. V shed 4 bases and J shed 2 bases, with 9 bases lying between them. The CDR3 is 13 amino acids. CDR3 bases: TGCGCCAGCAGCCGGACAGCAAACTATGGCTACACCTTC. This encodes CASSRTANYGYTF.

The V and J genes are TRBV19 and TRBJ1-1, with TRBD1 as a possible D gene (5 bases). CDR1 is LNHDA, CDR2 SQIVND, per germline (reference sequence). V was shortened by 1 base and J by 12 bases, with 12 bases between the two germline ends. The CDR3 totals 12 residues. CDR3: CASSIGGAGPFF. The CDR3 DNA sequence: TGTGCCAGTAGTATAGGGGGCGCGGGGCCTTTCTTT.

The chain joins TRBV6-5 to TRBJ2-5, with unresolved D. The germline CDR1 and CDR2 sequences are MNHEY and SVGAGI. Trimming cost V 7 bases and J 3 bases, with 15 bases left between them. There are 14 residues in the CDR3. The CDR3 bases are TGTGCCAGCACCGACGCGGTGGGTAAAGAGACCCAGTACTTC. Protein: CASTDAVGKETQYF.

The V and J genes are TRBV7-2 and TRBJ2-7, with D possibly matching TRBD1 (6 bases). Trimming shortened V by 5 bases and J by 2 bases, and 16 bases separated the two germline ends. Germline-derived CDR1 and CDR2 are SGHTA and FQGNSA. This CDR3 comprises 15 residues. The CDR3 sequence: CASSRYYGQTYEQYF. The CDR3 DNA reads as TGTGCCAGCAGCCGGTATTATGGACAGACCTACGAGCAGTACTTC.

In its sample, this clone was seen a few times. This chain links TRBV5-1 with TRBJ2-1; 7 bases match TRBD2. The CDR3 has 17 residues. Germline V gene lookup returns CDR1 SGHRS and CDR2 YFSETQ. V lost 0 bases to trimming and J lost 0 bases; unmatched junction nucleotides: 6. This chain's CDR3 is CASSLVGGDYSYNEQFF. CDR3 nucleotides: TGCGCCAGCAGCTTGGTAGGCGGGGACTACTCCTACAATGAGCAGTTCTTC.

The J gene is TRBJ2-1, the V gene TRBV5-1; D gene unclear. Germline CDR1 SGHRS, CDR2 YFSETQ. This CDR3 has 14 residues. Trimming pared 4 bases from V and 7 bases from J, leaving 15 bases between. This chain's CDR3 is CASSTRSLGNEQFF. For the CDR3, the DNA is TGCGCCAGCAGCACCCGATCGCTGGGGAATGAGCAGTTCTTC. Together with reference TRBV5-1 and TRBJ2-1, the CDR3 gives the full variable domain: KAGVTQTPRYLIKTRGQQVTLSCSPISGHRSVSWYQQTPGQGLQFLFEYFSETQRNKGNFPGRFSGRQFSNSRSEMNVSTLELGDSALYLCASSTRSLGNEQFFGPGTRLTVL.

The chain carries TRBV5-1 and TRBJ2-1; D unresolved. Trimming pared 3 bases from V and 3 bases from J, leaving 13 bases between. The CDR3 runs 15 residues. The V gene's germline CDR1 is SGHRS and CDR2 YFSETQ. The CDR3 protein is CASSSDVGDYNEQFF. Here the CDR3 DNA reads TGCGCCAGCAGCTCGGACGTTGGCGACTACAATGAGCAGTTCTTC.

The chain couples TRBV7-2 to TRBJ1-2; D gene unclear. Germline V gene sequence: CDR1 SGHTA, CDR2 FQGNSA. Trimming left V 4 bases short and J 0 bases short, with 9 bases between. The CDR3 contains 14 residues. CDR3 amino acids: CASSSANANYGYTF. The CDR3, as DNA: TGTGCCAGCAGCTCCGCAAATGCTAACTATGGCTACACCTTC.

V is TRBV4-3 and J is TRBJ2-7; 10 bases match TRBD1. Per germline, CDR1 LGHNA and CDR2 YSLEER. The V gene end was trimmed by 5 bases and the J gene end by 4 bases; junction bases not matched to a gene: 5. There are 14 residues in the CDR3. The CDR3 loop reads CASSTGTGVYEQYF. CDR3 DNA sequence: TGCGCCAGCAGCACCGGGACAGGGGTTTACGAGCAGTACTTC.

The CDR3 spells CASSLGDRGANYGYTF. For the CDR3, the DNA is TGTGCCAGCAGTTTAGGGGACAGGGGAGCTAACTATGGCTACACCTTC. V is TRBV27 and J is TRBJ1-2, with 10 bases lining up with TRBD1. This CDR3 region has 16 residues. The germline V gene has CDR1 MNHEY and CDR2 SMNVEV (reference sequence). With 2 bases clipped from V and 0 bases from J, the junction kept 3 bases outside the gene matches.

The chain joins TRBV2 to TRBJ1-4; D not certain. The V gene lost 6 bases and the J gene lost 0 bases, with 8 bases spanning the gap. CDR1 is SNHLY and CDR2 is FYNNEI in the germline V gene. This CDR3 has 14 amino acids. The CDR3 coding sequence is TGTGCCAGCAGCTTCACTGCAACTAATGAAAAACTGTTTTTT. Its translation: CASSFTATNEKLFF.

The chain recombines TRBV21-1 with TRBJ2-3; whether TRBD2, the table's D call, matches the DNA was not checked. TRBV21-1 is a pseudogene locus. The CDR3 runs to 15 residues. Here the CDR3 DNA reads TGTGCCAGCAGCAAGCGGACTAAAGGAACAGATACGCAGTATTTT. It is translated as CASSKRTKGTDTQYF.

The chain links TRBV19 to TRBJ2-1; 9 nucleotides align to TRBD2. The trim removed 5 bases at V and 7 bases at J, leaving 12 bases unmatched. There are 16 residues in the CDR3. Germline V CDR1 and CDR2: LNHDA, SQIVND (reference sequence). CDR3 residues: CASSLLAGAGRNEQFF. CDR3 nucleotide sequence: TGTGCCAGTAGTCTATTAGCGGGAGCGGGGCGGAATGAGCAGTTCTTC.